The text below deals with one T cell receptor (beta chain). This sample is drawn from a study of cytomegalovirus exposure and HLA in healthy donors. V was cut by 0 bases and J by 4 bases, with 15 bases left in between. Germline V gene data show CDR1 as MNHNY and CDR2 as SVGAGI (reference sequence). This CDR3 region has 16 residues. 13 Jbeta primers and 60 Vbeta primers were used for the PCR. The table came from immunoSEQ multiplex PCR; TCRdb's copy has only in-frame clones and leaves some out. The sample shows 150,000 or so clones, around 82% of them seen only once. Input material: PBMCs. This chain connects TRBV6-6 to TRBJ1-2, with no clear D. The source of this sequence is a boy between 2 and 15 years old in good health and CMV-seronegative. CDR3 residues: CASSYSAGPVGYGYTF. DNA for the CDR3: TGTGCCAGCAGTTACTCGGCAGGCCCAGTGGGCTATGGCTACACCTTC.